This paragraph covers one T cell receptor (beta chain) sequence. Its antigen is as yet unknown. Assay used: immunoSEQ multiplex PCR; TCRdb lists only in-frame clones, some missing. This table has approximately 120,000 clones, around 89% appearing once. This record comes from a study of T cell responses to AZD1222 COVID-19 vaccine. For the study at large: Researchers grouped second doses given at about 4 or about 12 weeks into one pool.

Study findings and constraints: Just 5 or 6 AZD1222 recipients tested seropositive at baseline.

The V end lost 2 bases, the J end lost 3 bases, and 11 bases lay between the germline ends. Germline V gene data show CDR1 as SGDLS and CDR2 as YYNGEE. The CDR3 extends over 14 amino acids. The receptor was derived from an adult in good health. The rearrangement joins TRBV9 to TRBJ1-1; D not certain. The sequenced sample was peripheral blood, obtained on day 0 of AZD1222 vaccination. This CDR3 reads CASSVSGFDTEAFF. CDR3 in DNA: TGTGCCAGCAGCGTGAGTGGGTTTGACACTGAAGCTTTCTTT. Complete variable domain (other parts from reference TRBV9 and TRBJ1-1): DSGVTQTPKHLITATGQRVTLRCSPRSGDLSVYWYQQSLDQGLQFLIQYYNGEERAKGNILERFSAQQFPDLHSELNLSSLELGDSALYFCASSVSGFDTEAFFGQGTRLTVV.